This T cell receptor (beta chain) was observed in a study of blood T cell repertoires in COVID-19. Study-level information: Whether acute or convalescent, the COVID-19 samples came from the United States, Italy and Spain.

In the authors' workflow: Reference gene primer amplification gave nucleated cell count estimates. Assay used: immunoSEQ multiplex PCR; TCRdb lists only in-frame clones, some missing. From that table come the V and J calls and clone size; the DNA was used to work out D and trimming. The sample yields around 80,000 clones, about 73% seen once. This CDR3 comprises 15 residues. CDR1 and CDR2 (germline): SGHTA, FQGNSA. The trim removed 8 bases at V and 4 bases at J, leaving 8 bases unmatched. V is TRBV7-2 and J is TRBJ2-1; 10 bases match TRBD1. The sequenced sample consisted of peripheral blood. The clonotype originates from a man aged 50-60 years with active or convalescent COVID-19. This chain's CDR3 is CASGTDRGPYNEQFF. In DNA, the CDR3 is TGTGCCAGCGGGACCGACAGGGGGCCGTACAATGAGCAGTTCTTC.